The next 16 T cell receptor beta chains were all read from a single sample in a study of T cells after somatic rescue of genetic block. Profiling relied on immunoSEQ multiplex PCR, and the TCRdb table lists in-frame clones only, not all of them. Of approximately 71,000 clones listed, approximately 90% are singletons. The sample was peripheral blood mononuclear cells (PBMCs). These receptors were collected from a man aged 35-49 years.

The chain has TRBV4-1 and TRBJ2-7; TRBD2 agrees at 11 bases. Germline CDR1 reads MGHRA; CDR2 reads YSYEKL. This CDR3 has 20 residues. The junction had 15 bases not matched to a gene; V was cut back by 2 bases and J by 0 bases. The CDR3 DNA follows: TGCGCCAGCAGCCAATTTCCGGCAGGGACTAGCGGACTGAGCTCCTACGAGCAGTACTTC. Translated: CASSQFPAGTSGLSSYEQYF.

V gene TRBV11-3 combines with J gene TRBJ2-7, with D hard to call. The CDR3 is 13 residues long. Trimming took off 3 bases at V and 3 bases at J, with 9 bases between the two ends. Germline V gene lookup returns CDR1 SGHNT and CDR2 YENEEA. Written as DNA, the CDR3 is TGTGCCAGCAGCTTGAACAGCGACTACGAGCAGTACTTC. Protein: CASSLNSDYEQYF.

This sequence joins TRBV11-2 and TRBJ2-2, with TRBD1 as a possible D gene (5 bases). Trimming shortened V by 7 bases and J by 8 bases, and 14 bases separated the two germline ends. Germline V gene lookup returns CDR1 SGHAT and CDR2 FQNNGV. The CDR3 is 13 residues long. In nucleotides, the CDR3 is TGTGCCAGCACCCATTGGAACAGGGGGGAGCTGTTTTTT. The encoded protein is CASTHWNRGELFF.

This clone was counted only a few times. The gene calls are TRBV7-9 and TRBJ1-5; 8 bases fit TRBD1. The junction had 4 bases not matched to a gene; V was cut back by 6 bases and J by 0 bases. The germline V gene encodes CDR1 SEHNR and CDR2 FQNEAQ (reference sequence). The CDR3 extends over 15 amino acids. Here the CDR3 DNA reads TGTGCCAGCAGGCCAGGGGGCTTTAGCAATCAGCCCCAGCATTTT. This translates into CASRPGGFSNQPQHF.

The CDR3 coding sequence is TGTGCCAGCAGTTACTCGGGGTCCATTGGGGCTTTCTTT. Translating gives CASSYSGSIGAFF. The chain uses TRBV6-5 and TRBJ1-1; no clear D. The germline V gene encodes CDR1 MNHEY and CDR2 SVGAGI. The CDR3 runs to 13 residues. Deletions cut 0 bases from V and 11 bases from J, with 13 bases between.

The chain carries TRBV28 and TRBJ1-2; tentatively, D is TRBD1 (6 bases). The CDR3 has 16 residues. V dropped 1 base and J dropped 4 bases, with 16 bases sitting between them. Germline V gene data show CDR1 as MDHEN and CDR2 as SYDVKM. Here the CDR3 DNA reads TGTGCCAGCAGTTTATTCGGAAGGGGGGGAGTCTATGGCTACACCTTC. Residues: CASSLFGRGGVYGYTF.

The chain is built from TRBV30 and TRBJ2-7; TRBD1 matches 9 bases. The CDR3 is 13 residues long. Germline V gene data show CDR1 as GTSNPN and CDR2 as SVGIG (reference sequence). The J segment lost 5 bases and the V segment lost 3 bases, leaving 5 bases of the junction unmatched. CDR3 DNA: TGTGCCTGGAGAGGGGGACAGGGTAACGAGCAGTACTTC. Amino acid sequence: CAWRGGQGNEQYF.

The chain employs TRBV7-6 and TRBJ2-2; perhaps D is TRBD1 or TRBD2 (6 bases each). Germline V gene sequence: CDR1 SGHVS, CDR2 FNYEAQ. The CDR3 spans 16 residues. V lost 4 bases to trimming and J lost 4 bases, with 16 bases between them. Here the CDR3 DNA reads TGTGCCAGCAGCTCCCGGGGGCCTAGCAGCACCGGGGAGCTGTTTTTT. Its protein product is CASSSRGPSSTGELFF. The full variable domain, its missing parts supplied by reference TRBV7-6 and TRBJ2-2, is GAGVSQSPRYKVTKRGQDVALRCDPISGHVSLYWYRQALGQGPEFLTYFNYEAQQDKSGLPNDRFSAERPEGSISTLTIQRTEQRDSAMYRCASSSRGPSSTGELFFGEGSRLTVL.

This chain's CDR3 is CASSWGHIQETQYF. CDR3 DNA: TGTGCCAGCAGTTGGGGGCATATCCAAGAGACCCAGTACTTC. V is TRBV5-6 and J is TRBJ2-5; maybe TRBD1 (6 bases). CDR1 is SGHDT, CDR2 YYEEEE, per germline. The CDR3 length is 14 residues. The V end lost 5 bases, the J end lost 1 base, and 12 bases lay between the germline ends.

The chain combines TRBV19 with TRBJ2-7, with D possibly matching TRBD1 (5 bases). The V gene's germline CDR1 is LNHDA and CDR2 SQIVND (reference sequence). The CDR3 spans 12 residues. V dropped 4 bases and J dropped 4 bases, with 8 bases sitting between them. CDR3 sequence: CASSTGSYEQYF. DNA for the CDR3: TGTGCCAGTAGTACAGGGTCGTACGAGCAGTACTTC.

The V and J genes are TRBV28 and TRBJ1-5, with D possibly TRBD1 on 5 matching bases. Between the trimmed V and J ends, which lost 5 bases and 6 bases, there was a span of 14 bases. Germline values: CDR1 MDHEN, CDR2 SYDVKM. This CDR3 contains 14 residues. The CDR3 region is CASSKSAGSQPQHF. CDR3 coding DNA: TGTGCCAGCAGTAAGTCGGCAGGGAGTCAGCCCCAGCATTTT.

V gene TRBV19 combines with J gene TRBJ2-2; 12 bases match TRBD2. V dropped 10 bases and J dropped 7; count of bases not matched to a gene: 7. The CDR3 is made up of 14 amino acids. Per the germline V gene, CDR1 is LNHDA and CDR2 is SQIVND (reference sequence). The CDR3, as DNA: TGTGCCACCAGACTAGCGGGAGCTTACGGGGAGCTGTTTTTT. This codes for CATRLAGAYGELFF.

V usage is TRBV6-5 and J usage is TRBJ1-1, with TRBD1 identical over 7 bases. Germline V gene sequence: CDR1 MNHEY, CDR2 SVGAGI. V shed 5 bases and J 5 bases; nucleotides not matched to a gene: 8. This CDR3 comprises 14 residues. This CDR3 reads CASSRQGSRTEAFF. DNA of the CDR3: TGTGCCAGCAGTAGACAGGGTAGTCGGACTGAAGCTTTCTTT.

V usage is TRBV19 and J usage is TRBJ2-7, with TRBD1 matching over 9 bases. CDR3 length equals 14 residues. Germline lookup yields CDR1 LNHDA and CDR2 SQIVND (reference sequence). V lost 3 bases and J lost 3; bases outside the gene matches: 3. In DNA form, the CDR3 reads TGTGCCAGTAGTATGCGGGACAGGGTCTACGAGCAGTACTTC. Its protein is CASSMRDRVYEQYF.

This clone was found a few times. V usage is TRBV11-2 and J usage is TRBJ1-2; maybe TRBD1 (6 bases). Germline V gene sequence: CDR1 SGHAT, CDR2 FQNNGV. This CDR3 has 16 amino acids. Trimming took off 0 bases at V and 4 bases at J, with 15 bases between the two ends. The CDR3 nucleotides read TGTGCCAGCAGCTTAGATTCGGGGGCCCTTCCCTATGGCTACACCTTC. Amino acid sequence: CASSLDSGALPYGYTF.

The chain joins TRBV18 to TRBJ2-5; 7 bases line up with TRBD1. Germline V CDR1 and CDR2: KGHSH, LQKENI. J was trimmed by 1 base and V by 4 bases; bases with no gene match: 3. The CDR3 sequence is 14 residues long. In DNA form, the CDR3 reads TGTGCCAGCTCACGGGGACAGAGCCAAGAGACCCAGTACTTC. This encodes CASSRGQSQETQYF.